Sequencing of this T cell receptor (beta chain) was carried out in a study of vaccination effects on CD4 cells after COVID-19. Study details: A median of 72 days separated the second dose and sampling.

On this clone itself: Its antigen is unidentified.

The ViraFEST assay expanded antigen-specific CD4+ T cells with viral peptide pools before sequencing. Culturing for more than eight days preceded CD4+ T cell isolation. It was two doses of either the BNT162b2 or mRNA-1273 vaccine that participants received. No vaccinee had earlier SARS-CoV-2 infection, and nucleocapsid antibodies were negative. Germline V gene lookup returns CDR1 MNHEY and CDR2 SVGAGI. V was cut by 3 bases and J by 5 bases, with 10 bases left in between. This CDR3 has 13 amino acids. Clones were read by immunoSEQ multiplex PCR, and TCRdb kept only the in-frame ones, dropping some. This sample has tens of thousands of clones, with about 78% found just once.

Specimen: CD4+ T cells from PBMCs cultured with HCoV-OC43 spike peptides, collected after COVID-19 vaccination. Noted subset: HCoV-OC43 spike overlapping peptide pool stimulation. This chain connects TRBV6-5 to TRBJ1-1, with D possibly TRBD1 on 6 matching bases. The TCR was taken from a human donor who received a COVID-19 vaccine. DNA of the CDR3: TGTGCCAGCAGTTATGGCAGGGGAACTGAAGCTTTCTTT. Amino acids: CASSYGRGTEAFF.